The entry that follows covers one T cell receptor beta chain sequence. The method was immunoSEQ multiplex PCR; TCRdb's version includes in-frame clones alone and lacks a portion of them. This sample has under 25,000 clones; roughly 84% occur once, and the top ten carry less than 8.5%. This CDR3 region has 15 residues. J lost 4 bases, V lost 6 bases, and 10 bases had no gene match. Germline CDR1 reads LNHDA; CDR2 reads SQIVND (reference sequence). This specimen belongs to a study of T cell changes during pregnancy in multiple sclerosis. V is TRBV19 and J is TRBJ2-5, with 8 bases that match TRBD2. The source was CD8+ T cells from peripheral blood mononuclear cells, collected before pregnancy. The receptor was derived from a female donor with multiple sclerosis, enrolled in a pregnancy study. The CDR3 bases are TGTGCCAGTAGGAAGCGGGAGTACTCAGGAGAGACCCAGTACTTC. It is translated as CASRKREYSGETQYF.